These 7 T cell receptor beta chains came from one sample sequenced in a study of regulatory T cells in long-lasting Graves disease. The time point is: newly diagnosed GD, antithyroid drugs for less than 3 months. With RNA extracted from PBMCs as input, the TCR library was made. Building the TCR beta libraries relied on iRepertoire HTBI primers, and CDR3 regions underwent Arm-PCR. A single record per CDR3 protein comes from TCRdb applying MiXCR to the multiplex PCR reads. The data hold 350,000 to 400,000 distinct CDR3 sequences, with about 16% observed a single time. The starting material was peripheral blood mononuclear cells (PBMCs), obtained at new diagnosis, from a patient treated with antithyroid drugs. The source of these receptors is a female donor with Graves disease.

This clonotype showed up many times. CDR3 sequence: CASSATAGRQETQYF. The CDR3 region has the DNA TGTGCCAGCAGCGCCACAGCGGGTCGCCAAGAGACCCAGTACTTC. The V gene is TRBV7-2, the J gene TRBJ2-5, with D tentatively TRBD2 (6 bases). The V end lost 5 bases, the J end lost 1 base, and 14 bases lay between the germline ends. Germline V lookup: CDR1 SGHTA, CDR2 FQGNSA. The length of the CDR3 is 15 residues.

This clonotype was seen ten or more times. This chain uses TRBV2 with TRBJ2-1, with 9 bases identical to TRBD2. The junction had 3 bases not matched to a gene; V was cut back by 0 bases and J by 6 bases. This CDR3 region has 15 residues. Germline-derived CDR1 and CDR2 are SNHLY and FYNNEI. This chain's CDR3 is CASSEAQTSGNEQFF. The CDR3 nucleotides read TGTGCCAGCAGTGAAGCGCAGACTAGCGGCAATGAGCAGTTCTTC.

This clonotype occurred many times. The rearrangement links TRBV19 to TRBJ2-2, with TRBD1 identical over 7 bases. V shed 9 bases, J shed 2 bases, and the junction held 6 bases outside the gene matches. Germline CDR1 LNHDA, CDR2 SQIVND (reference sequence). This CDR3 spans 14 amino acids. The CDR3 protein is CASSGTANTGELFF. The DNA for the CDR3 is TGTGCCAGCTCCGGGACAGCCAACACCGGGGAGCTGTTTTTT.

This clonotype was seen at least ten times. A read error is likely, as this CDR3 ends without the conserved phenylalanine or tryptophan. The CDR3 spells CASSLVMDTQYS. The CDR3 DNA reads as TGTGCCAGCAGCTTAGTGATGGATACGCAGTATTCT. V and J are TRBV7-2 and TRBJ2-3; the D is unclear. V lost 1 base and J lost 6, with 5 bases in between. The CDR3 totals 12 residues. The germline V gene has CDR1 SGHTA and CDR2 FQGNSA.

In its sample, this clonotype was seen many times. For the CDR3, the DNA is TGTGCCAGCAGTTTCCCTAGCGGGAATGTCTACGAGCAGTACTTC. Its translation is CASSFPSGNVYEQYF. The chain couples TRBV12-3 or TRBV12-4 to TRBJ2-7, with TRBD2 matching 9 bases. V shed 3 bases, J shed 3 bases, and the junction held 6 bases outside the gene matches. The CDR3 runs 15 residues.

This clonotype has ten or more counts. The chain has TRBV2 and TRBJ2-3, with D hard to call. The germline V gene has CDR1 SNHLY and CDR2 FYNNEI. The ends were cut back, 10 bases at V and 3 bases at J, with 11 bases in the middle. There are 12 residues in the CDR3. CDR3 region: CATVRGTDTQYF. CDR3 in DNA: TGTGCCACGGTCAGAGGAACAGATACGCAGTATTTT.

The V and J genes are TRBV27 and TRBJ2-1; D remains ambiguous. Trimming shortened V by 11 bases and J by 5 bases, and 13 bases separated the two germline ends. In germline, CDR1 is MNHEY, CDR2 SMNVEV (reference sequence). There are 12 residues in the CDR3. Here the CDR3 reads CAVASIHNEQFF. CDR3 sequence (DNA): TGTGCCGTCGCTAGTATCCACAATGAGCAGTTCTTC.